This T cell receptor (beta chain) was profiled in a study of vaccination effects on CD4 cells after COVID-19. For the study at large: Sampling occurred a median 72 days post second dose, range 14 to 241.

The assay was immunoSEQ multiplex PCR, and TCRdb's table has in-frame clones only and misses some. The profile shows about 38,000 clones, roughly 79% of them singletons. J gave up 5 bases and V 1 base, and 2 bases lay outside the gene matches. The CDR3 totals 14 residues. The V gene's germline CDR1 is SGHRS and CDR2 YFSETQ. Antigen-specific CD4+ T cells expanded by the ViraFEST assay with viral peptide pools were then sequenced. Scientists isolated CD4+ T cells after a roughly nine-day culture period ended. Everyone in the study got two shots of either the BNT162b2 or mRNA-1273 vaccine. In the vaccine recipients, nucleocapsid antibodies were negative and there was no prior SARS-CoV-2 infection. With approximately 9.6 ug/ml peptides and roughly 9.4 IU/ml IL-2, fewer than 2.5 million PBMC per well were cultured. As for this clone: What it binds is unknown.

The chain recombines TRBV5-1 with TRBJ2-1; 8 bases map to TRBD1. Material: CD4+ T cells from PBMCs cultured with HCoV-NL63 spike peptides, obtained after COVID-19 vaccination. The clonotype originates from a human donor who received a COVID-19 vaccine. Some clones in this sample may be carry-over from other donors' samples. DNA for the CDR3: TGCGCCAGCAGCTTGAGGACAGGGAACAATGAGCAGTTCTTC. Translated: CASSLRTGNNEQFF.